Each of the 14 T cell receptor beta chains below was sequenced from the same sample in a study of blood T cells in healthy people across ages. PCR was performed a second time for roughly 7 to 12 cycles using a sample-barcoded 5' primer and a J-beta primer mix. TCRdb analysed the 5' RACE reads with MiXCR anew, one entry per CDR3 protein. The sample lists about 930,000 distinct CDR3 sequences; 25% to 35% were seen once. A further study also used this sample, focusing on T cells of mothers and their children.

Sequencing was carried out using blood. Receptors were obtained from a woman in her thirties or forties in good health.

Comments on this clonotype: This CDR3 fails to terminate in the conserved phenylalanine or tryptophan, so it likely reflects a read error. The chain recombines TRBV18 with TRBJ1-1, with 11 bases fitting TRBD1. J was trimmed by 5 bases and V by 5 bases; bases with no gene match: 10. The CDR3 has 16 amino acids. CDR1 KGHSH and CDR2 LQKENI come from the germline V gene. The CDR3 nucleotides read TGTGCCAGCTCATCAGGGGGACAGGGGGTTTCGACTGAAGCTTTCTGT. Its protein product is CASSSGGQGVSTEAFC.

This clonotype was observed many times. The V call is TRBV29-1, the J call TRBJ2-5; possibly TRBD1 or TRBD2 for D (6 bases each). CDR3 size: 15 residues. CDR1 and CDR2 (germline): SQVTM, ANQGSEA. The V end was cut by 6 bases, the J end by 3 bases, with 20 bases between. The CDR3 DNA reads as TGCAGCGTCCCCCTTGGGGGGCGAGGAGAAGAGACCCAGTACTTC. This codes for CSVPLGGRGEETQYF.

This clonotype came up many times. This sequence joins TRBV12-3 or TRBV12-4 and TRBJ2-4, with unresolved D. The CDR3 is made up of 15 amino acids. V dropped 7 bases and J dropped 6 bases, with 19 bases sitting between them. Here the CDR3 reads CASTPDATSVNIQYF. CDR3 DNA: TGTGCCAGCACCCCCGATGCTACGTCCGTAAACATTCAGTACTTC.

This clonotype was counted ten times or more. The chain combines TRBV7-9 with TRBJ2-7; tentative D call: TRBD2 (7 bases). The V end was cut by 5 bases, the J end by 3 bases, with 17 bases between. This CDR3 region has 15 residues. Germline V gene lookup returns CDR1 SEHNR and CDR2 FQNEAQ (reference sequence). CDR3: CASSSGRGPIYEQYF. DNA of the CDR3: TGTGCCAGCAGCAGCGGGCGGGGGCCGATCTACGAGCAGTACTTC.

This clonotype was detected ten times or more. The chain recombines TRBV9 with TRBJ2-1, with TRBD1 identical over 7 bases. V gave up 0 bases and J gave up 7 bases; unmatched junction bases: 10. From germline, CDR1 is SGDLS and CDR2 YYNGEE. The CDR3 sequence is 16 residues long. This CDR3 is CASSVGVTGQTNEQFF. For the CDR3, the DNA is TGTGCCAGCAGCGTAGGTGTGACGGGACAGACTAATGAGCAGTTCTTC.

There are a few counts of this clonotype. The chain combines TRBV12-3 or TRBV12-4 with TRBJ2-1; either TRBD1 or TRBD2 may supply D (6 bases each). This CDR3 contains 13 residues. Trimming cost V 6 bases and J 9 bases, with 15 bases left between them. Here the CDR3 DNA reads TGTGCCAGCAGCTTTAGGGGGGAAAGTGAGCAGTTCTTC. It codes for CASSFRGESEQFF.

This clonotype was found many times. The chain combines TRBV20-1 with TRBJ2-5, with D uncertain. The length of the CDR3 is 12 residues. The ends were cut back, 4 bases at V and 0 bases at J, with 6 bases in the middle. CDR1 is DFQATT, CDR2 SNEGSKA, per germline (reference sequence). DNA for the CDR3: TGCAGTGCTACTGCGGACCAAGAGACCCAGTACTTC. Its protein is CSATADQETQYF.

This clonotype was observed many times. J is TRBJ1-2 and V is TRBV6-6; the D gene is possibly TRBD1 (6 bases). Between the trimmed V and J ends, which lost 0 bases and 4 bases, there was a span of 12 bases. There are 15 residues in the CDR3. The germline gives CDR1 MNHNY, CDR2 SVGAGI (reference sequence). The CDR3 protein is CASSYSTGSGYGYTF. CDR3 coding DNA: TGTGCCAGCAGTTACTCTACAGGGTCGGGCTATGGCTACACCTTC.

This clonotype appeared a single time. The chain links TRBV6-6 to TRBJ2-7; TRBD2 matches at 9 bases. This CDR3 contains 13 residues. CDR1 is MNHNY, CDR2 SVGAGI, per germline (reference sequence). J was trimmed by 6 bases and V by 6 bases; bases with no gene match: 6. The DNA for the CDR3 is TGTGCCAGCAGGGAGCGGGGGGCCTTCGAGCAGTACTTC. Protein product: CASRERGAFEQYF.

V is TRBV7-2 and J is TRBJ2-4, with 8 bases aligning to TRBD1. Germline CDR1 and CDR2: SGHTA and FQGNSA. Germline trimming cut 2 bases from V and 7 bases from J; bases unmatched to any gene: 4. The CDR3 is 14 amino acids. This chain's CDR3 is CASSLSQGANIQYF. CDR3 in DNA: TGTGCCAGCAGCTTAAGTCAGGGGGCGAACATTCAGTACTTC.

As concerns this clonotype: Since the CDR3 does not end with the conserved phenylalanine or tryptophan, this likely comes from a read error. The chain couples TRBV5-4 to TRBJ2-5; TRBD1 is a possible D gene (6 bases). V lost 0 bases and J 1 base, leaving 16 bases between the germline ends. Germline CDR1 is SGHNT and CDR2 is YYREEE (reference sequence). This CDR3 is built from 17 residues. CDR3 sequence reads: CASSLAAGRGPQETQYS. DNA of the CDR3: TGTGCCAGCAGCTTGGCGGCGGGCAGGGGCCCCCAAGAGACCCAGTACAGC.

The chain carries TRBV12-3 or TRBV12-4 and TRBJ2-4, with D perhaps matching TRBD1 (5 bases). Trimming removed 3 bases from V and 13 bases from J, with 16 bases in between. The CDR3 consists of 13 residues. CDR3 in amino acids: CASSFQGGNEQYF. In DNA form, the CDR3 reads TGTGCCAGCAGTTTTCAGGGCGGCAATGAGCAGTACTTC.

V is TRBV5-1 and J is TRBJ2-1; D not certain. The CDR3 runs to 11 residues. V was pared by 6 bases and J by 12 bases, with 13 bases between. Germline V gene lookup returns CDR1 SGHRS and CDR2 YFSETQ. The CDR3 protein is CASTFSDGQFF. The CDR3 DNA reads TGCGCCAGCACCTTCTCGGATGGGCAGTTCTTC.

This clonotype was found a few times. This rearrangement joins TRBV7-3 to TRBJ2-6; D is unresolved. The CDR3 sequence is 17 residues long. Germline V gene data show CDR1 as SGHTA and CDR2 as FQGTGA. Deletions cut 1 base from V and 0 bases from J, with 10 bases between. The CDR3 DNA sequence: TGTGCCAGCAGCTTAAGTCCTGGGAACTCTGGGGCCAACGTCCTGACTTTC. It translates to CASSLSPGNSGANVLTF. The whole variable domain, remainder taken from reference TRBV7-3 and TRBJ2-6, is GAGVSQTPSNKVTEKGKYVELRCDPISGHTALYWYRQSLGQGPEFLIYFQGTGAADDSGLPNDRFFAVRPEGSVSTLKIQRTERGDSAVYLCASSLSPGNSGANVLTFGAGSRLTVL.